The next 30 T cell receptor beta chains were all read from a single sample in a study of T cells after posttransplantation cyclophosphamide. Libraries were prepared by immunoSEQ multiplex PCR; TCRdb keeps only in-frame clonotypes and omits some of them. The table lists around 14,000 clones, 76% of them singletons. The sequenced sample was memory CD4+ T cells sorted from PBMCs. These receptors came from a middle-aged man.

The rearrangement joins TRBV7-3 to TRBJ2-1; D possibly corresponds to TRBD1 (6 bases). The CDR3 is 13 residues long. Trimming stripped 6 bases from V and 3 bases from J, with 9 bases between. Germline lookup yields CDR1 SGHTA and CDR2 FQGTGA. The chain's CDR3 is CASSRDNYNEQFF. CDR3 DNA sequence: TGTGCCAGCAGTCGGGACAACTACAATGAGCAGTTCTTC.

This clone was counted a few times. V usage is TRBV6-1 and J usage is TRBJ2-3; TRBD1 might be the D (5 bases). The CDR3 totals 13 residues. Trimming took off 4 bases at V and 11 bases at J, with 16 bases between the two ends. Germline CDR1 is MNHNS and CDR2 is SASEGT. CDR3 amino acids: CASSAVTAGLQYF. The CDR3 DNA follows: TGTGCCAGCAGTGCAGTGACAGCCGGTCTGCAGTATTTT.

This clone has just a few counts. The chain joins TRBV6-1 to TRBJ2-2; D may be TRBD1 (5 bases). The CDR3 has 15 amino acids. Germline V CDR1 and CDR2: MNHNS, SASEGT. V gave up 3 bases and J gave up 4 bases, with 12 bases separating them. DNA for the CDR3: TGTGCCAGCAGTGAGTACGACAGACGCACCGGGGAGCTGTTTTTT. Amino acid sequence: CASSEYDRRTGELFF.

The J gene is TRBJ1-1, the V gene TRBV30; 7 positions agree with TRBD1. Trimming cost V 8 bases and J 1 base; bases outside gene matches: 7. There are 13 residues in the CDR3. CDR1 is GTSNPN, CDR2 SVGIG, per germline (reference sequence). The CDR3 loop reads CARDNRGNTEAFF. For the CDR3, the DNA is TGTGCCCGGGATAACAGGGGGAACACTGAAGCTTTCTTT.

CDR3 nucleotides: TGTGCCAGCAGTTTACTCGGGACCCAGTACTTC. This encodes CASSLLGTQYF. The J gene is TRBJ2-5, the V gene TRBV6-1; D unclear. Trimming shortened V by 5 bases and J by 7 bases, and 8 bases separated the two germline ends. The length of the CDR3 is 11 residues. The germline gives CDR1 MNHNS, CDR2 SASEGT.

This sequence joins TRBV7-6 and TRBJ1-6, with TRBD1 matching over 8 bases. Per the germline V gene, CDR1 is SGHVS and CDR2 is FNYEAQ. The CDR3 extends over 15 amino acids. V lost 5 bases, J lost 15 bases, and 15 bases stayed unmatched. The CDR3 DNA is TGTGCCAGCAGCGGGTCGGGACAGGAGACCCTGGGCCTCCACTTT. It codes for CASSGSGQETLGLHF.

The V gene is TRBV5-6, the J gene TRBJ2-7, with 9 bases identical to TRBD1. This CDR3 has 15 amino acids. V gave up 6 bases and J gave up 3 bases; unmatched junction bases: 10. Looked up from germline, CDR1 is SGHDT and CDR2 is YYEEEE. The CDR3 DNA is TGTGCCAGCACCACCACACCGGGACAGGGCTACGAGCAGTACTTC. It yields the protein CASTTTPGQGYEQYF. Full variable domain (outside the CDR3, taken from reference TRBV5-6 and TRBJ2-7): DAGVTQSPTHLIKTRGQQVTLRCSPKSGHDTVSWYQQALGQGPQFIFQYYEEEERQRGNFPDRFSGHQFPNYSSELNVNALLLGDSALYLCASTTTPGQGYEQYFGPGTRLTVT.

This clone was picked up a small number of times. This chain connects TRBV13 to TRBJ1-5; no clear D gene. Germline V gives CDR1 PRHDT, CDR2 FYEKMQ (reference sequence). V was trimmed by 0 bases and J by 2 bases, leaving 8 bases between them. The CDR3 totals 15 residues. In nucleotides, the CDR3 is TGTGCCAGCAGCTTAGGACGGGTTGGCAATCAGCCCCAGCATTTT. Protein: CASSLGRVGNQPQHF.

The sample holds one count of this clone. This chain links TRBV9 with TRBJ2-6; D is undetermined. The DNA end is more similar to TRBJ2-4, so the J call may be wrong. The CDR3 is made up of 14 amino acids. Germline-derived CDR1 and CDR2 are SGDLS and YYNGEE. The DNA of the CDR3 is TGTGCCAGCAGCCCCACCTCCCTGAATAACATTCAGTACTTC. Translated, it gives CASSPTSLNNIQYF.

The rearrangement joins TRBV6-1 to TRBJ1-5; D is undetermined. V was pared by 3 bases and J by 6 bases, with 6 bases between. CDR3 length equals 12 residues. The germline gives CDR1 MNHNS, CDR2 SASEGT. CDR3 bases: TGTGCCAGCAGTGACGGTGTTCAGCCCCAGCATTTT. Translation gives CASSDGVQPQHF.

This chain uses TRBV7-3 with TRBJ2-1; TRBD1 is a possible D gene (6 bases). V gave up 5 bases and J gave up 6 bases, with 11 bases separating them. The length of the CDR3 is 13 residues. Germline-derived CDR1 and CDR2 are SGHTA and FQGTGA. The CDR3: CASSNGRGNEQFF. In nucleotides, the CDR3 is TGTGCCAGCAGCAATGGCAGGGGCAATGAGCAGTTCTTC.

This clone was counted a single time. The J gene is TRBJ2-5, the V gene TRBV28, with a tentative D call TRBD1 (6 bases). Trimming shortened V by 3 bases and J by 4 bases, and 21 bases separated the two germline ends. The CDR3 covers 17 residues. CDR1 is MDHEN, CDR2 SYDVKM, per germline. CDR3 in DNA: TGTGCCAGCAGTTTCTCCCTGGGGCAGGGGTTGGGAGAGACCCAGTACTTC. The encoded protein is CASSFSLGQGLGETQYF.

Remarks on this clone: Germline and junction disagree at one end, which may indicate a read error. The chain links TRBV2 to TRBJ2-7, with no clear D. CDR1 and CDR2 from the germline V gene are SNHLY and FYNNEI. The CDR3 contains 13 residues. The CDR3 DNA reads as TGTGCCAGCGGTGATGTCGGGTCCTACGAGCAGTACTTC. Protein sequence: CASGDVGSYEQYF.

The V gene is TRBV5-1, the J gene TRBJ2-3; TRBD2 might be the D (6 bases). Germline CDR1 reads SGHRS; CDR2 reads YFSETQ. The CDR3 spans 15 residues. Deletions cut 4 bases from V and 3 bases from J, with 15 bases between. Here the CDR3 reads CASSPGLGGTDTQYF. In DNA, the CDR3 is TGCGCCAGCAGCCCTGGCCTTGGGGGGACAGATACGCAGTATTTT.

The chain couples TRBV5-4 to TRBJ2-3; 7 nucleotides agree with TRBD1. The CDR3 is 15 residues long. Germline V gene sequence: CDR1 SGHNT, CDR2 YYREEE (reference sequence). With 0 bases clipped from V and 5 bases from J, the junction kept 6 bases outside the gene matches. The CDR3 region has the DNA TGTGCCAGCAGCTTGGCCTACGGACAGGAAGATACGCAGTATTTT. Translating it yields CASSLAYGQEDTQYF.

This rearrangement joins TRBV27 to TRBJ2-5; 8 nucleotides line up with TRBD2. Germline assignment: CDR1 MNHEY and CDR2 SMNVEV (reference sequence). This CDR3 spans 16 amino acids. The junction had 14 bases not matched to a gene; V was cut back by 6 bases and J by 5 bases. This chain's CDR3 is CASRDTPGGRIETQYF. The CDR3 region has the DNA TGTGCCAGCAGAGATACCCCTGGCGGGAGGATCGAGACCCAGTACTTC.

This chain uses TRBV9 with TRBJ2-7, with a weak D call TRBD2 (5 bases). CDR1 and CDR2 (germline): SGDLS, YYNGEE. The CDR3 spans 14 residues. Trimming left V 0 bases short and J 5 bases short, with 12 bases between. Here the CDR3 reads CASSVVPDGNEQYF. The CDR3 DNA follows: TGTGCCAGCAGCGTAGTACCCGACGGGAACGAGCAGTACTTC.

The rearrangement joins TRBV19 to TRBJ2-3; weak D call: TRBD2 (6 bases). Trimming cost V 3 bases and J 5 bases, with 12 bases left between them. The length of the CDR3 is 14 residues. Looked up from germline, CDR1 is LNHDA and CDR2 is SQIVND (reference sequence). The CDR3 is CASSIIAGRDTQYF. The CDR3 region has the DNA TGTGCCAGTAGTATCATTGCGGGGAGAGATACGCAGTATTTT. Full variable domain (outside the CDR3, taken from reference TRBV19 and TRBJ2-3): DGGITQSPKYLFRKEGQNVTLSCEQNLNHDAMYWYRQDPGQGLRLIYYSQIVNDFQKGDIAEGYSVSREKKESFPLTVTSAQKNPTAFYLCASSIIAGRDTQYFGPGTRLTVL.

The count of this clone is one. The DNA for the CDR3 is TGTGCCAGCAGCTTTGGTAGCCCGAACACTGAAGCTTTCTTT. Translated, it gives CASSFGSPNTEAFF. The chain links TRBV11-3 to TRBJ1-1; D unresolved. The V gene's germline CDR1 is SGHNT and CDR2 YENEEA. The CDR3 loop spans 14 amino acids. Deletions cut 3 bases from V and 1 base from J, with 9 bases between.

This clone was recorded only once. The chain employs TRBV7-2 and TRBJ2-3; no definite D call. Trimming stripped 2 bases from V and 3 bases from J, with 9 bases between. Germline values: CDR1 SGHTA, CDR2 FQGNSA. This CDR3 region has 14 residues. The CDR3 DNA reads as TGTGCCAGCAGCTTATCGACTTATACAGATACGCAGTATTTT. Protein product: CASSLSTYTDTQYF. Using reference TRBV7-2 and TRBJ2-3 for the parts outside the CDR3, the full variable domain is GAGVSQSPSNKVTEKGKDVELRCDPISGHTALYWYRQSLGQGLEFLIYFQGNSAPDKSGLPSDRFSAERTGGSVSTLTIQRTQQEDSAVYLCASSLSTYTDTQYFGPGTRLTVL.

V gene TRBV30 combines with J gene TRBJ1-2, with D hard to call. CDR3 size: 12 residues. Germline loops: CDR1 GTSNPN, CDR2 SVGIG (reference sequence). Trimming shortened V by 4 bases and J by 5 bases, and 11 bases separated the two germline ends. CDR3 nucleotides: TGTGCCTGGAAAGGAGGGTCTTATGGCTACACCTTC. It specifies CAWKGGSYGYTF.

The chain recombines TRBV19 with TRBJ1-5; D remains ambiguous. CDR1 and CDR2 from the germline V gene are LNHDA and SQIVND (reference sequence). V was pared by 1 base and J by 4 bases, with 11 bases between. The length of the CDR3 is 15 residues. The CDR3 loop reads CASSIGATQNQPQHF. For the CDR3, the DNA is TGTGCCAGTAGTATAGGGGCAACTCAAAATCAGCCCCAGCATTTT.

This clone was seen once. The chain combines TRBV4-1 with TRBJ2-5; 7 bases align to TRBD2. From germline, CDR1 is MGHRA and CDR2 YSYEKL. V trimming: 0 bases; J trimming: 5 bases; junction bases outside the gene matches: 12. This CDR3 contains 17 residues. CDR3 residues: CASSQDVRRERRETQYF. The CDR3 DNA is TGCGCCAGCAGCCAAGATGTACGGCGGGAGAGGAGGGAGACCCAGTACTTC.

The genes are TRBV11-3 and TRBJ2-1; D possibly corresponds to TRBD1 (5 bases). Germline V gene data show CDR1 as SGHNT and CDR2 as YENEEA. The CDR3 is 16 amino acids. V lost 5 bases, J lost 0 bases, and 14 bases lay in between. CDR3 in DNA: TGTGCCAGCAGCCCTAGGGGCAGGAGCTCCTACAATGAGCAGTTCTTC. Its protein is CASSPRGRSSYNEQFF.

Relative to its sample, this clone is medium-sized (0.01 to 0.1%). The chain is built from TRBV2 and TRBJ1-5; 11 positions match TRBD1. Germline trimming cut 3 bases from V and 4 bases from J; bases unmatched to any gene: 2. Looked up from germline, CDR1 is SNHLY and CDR2 is FYNNEI. This CDR3 has 15 residues. The CDR3 is CASSEDRGPNQPQHF. CDR3 in DNA: TGTGCCAGCAGTGAGGACAGGGGGCCTAATCAGCCCCAGCATTTT.

J is TRBJ2-1 and V is TRBV7-2; D ambiguous. Trimming took 4 bases from V and 0 from J, leaving 10 bases between them. Germline V gene lookup returns CDR1 SGHTA and CDR2 FQGNSA. CDR3 length: 15 residues. CDR3 in DNA: TGTGCCAGCAGCTCCGCAGCGAGCTCCTACAATGAGCAGTTCTTC. Translated, it gives CASSSAASSYNEQFF.

The V gene is TRBV5-5, the J gene TRBJ2-7, with D possibly matching TRBD2 (6 bases). CDR3 length equals 15 residues. Per germline, CDR1 SGHKS and CDR2 YYEKEE (reference sequence). V gave up 2 bases and J gave up 4 bases, with 16 bases separating them. The CDR3 bases are TGTGCCAGCAGCTTTGGGGGAGGCCCCACGTACGAGCAGTACTTC. Protein sequence: CASSFGGGPTYEQYF.

Here the CDR3 reads CASRNAGQRGYTF. DNA of the CDR3: TGTGCCAGCAGGAACGCAGGACAAAGAGGCTACACCTTC. The chain uses TRBV2 and TRBJ1-2, with D possibly TRBD1 on 5 matching bases. CDR1 and CDR2 (germline): SNHLY, FYNNEI. V lost 6 bases, J lost 8 bases, and 16 bases lay in between. There are 13 residues in the CDR3.

This rearrangement joins TRBV19 to TRBJ2-7; D may be TRBD2 (7 bases). Trimming left V 5 bases short and J 5 bases short, with 16 bases between. This CDR3 spans 14 amino acids. Germline CDR1 reads LNHDA; CDR2 reads SQIVND (reference sequence). This CDR3 is CASSASGGRDEQYF. The CDR3 bases are TGTGCCAGTAGTGCCTCCGGGGGGCGGGACGAGCAGTACTTC.

This clone appeared a few times. The chain uses TRBV28 and TRBJ1-1; D remains unclear. The CDR3 runs 16 residues. Germline V CDR1 and CDR2: MDHEN, SYDVKM. V lost 3 bases to trimming and J lost 6 bases, with 20 bases between them. The CDR3 region has the DNA TGTGCCAGCAGTTTTTCGGTGGCGAGGCATTGGCCTGAAGCTTTCTTT. It codes for CASSFSVARHWPEAFF.